Each of the 3 T cell receptor beta chains below was sequenced from the same sample in a study of tumor and adjacent non-tumor tissue in lung cancer listed by TCRdb under 2018. RNA was extracted from bulk unsorted tissue and checked for quality with a NanoDrop ND-1000 and an Agilent 2100. Receptor libraries were prepared by multiplex PCR. Sequencing took place on an Illumina HiSeq 2500. TCRbeta libraries were built by three rounds of nested PCR using primers (Table S4), following protocols modified from ARM-PCR. TCRdb reworked the public reads: Q25 trimming with fastp, MiXCR clone assembly, productive beta chains retained. A single entry per CDR3 protein holds the most common genes and DNA from its merged rows. Counted in this sample were about 110,000 distinct CDR3 sequences; 60% to 80% of them appeared once. The ten largest clonotypes hold 35% to 40% of the sample. Sequencing was carried out using lung tumor tissue. These receptors all stem from a woman aged 55-69 years with non-small cell lung cancer.

J is TRBJ2-5 and V is TRBV7-2, with 10 positions matching TRBD1. Germline lookup yields CDR1 SGHTA and CDR2 FQGNSA. V lost 1 base to trimming and J lost 14 bases; unmatched junction nucleotides: 19. The length of the CDR3 is 17 residues. CDR3 sequence (DNA): TGTGCCAGCAGCTTAGGATGGCCGGGACAGGGGCAAGAGATCCAATACTTC. This codes for CASSLGWPGQGQEIQYF.

The chain uses TRBV19 and TRBJ2-3; no firm D call. Germline V gene sequence: CDR1 LNHDA, CDR2 SQIVND (reference sequence). The V and J ends lost 5 bases and 5 bases respectively, with 20 bases between them. The CDR3 sequence is 16 residues long. CDR3 sequence reads: CASSSTRTAAIDTQYF. The CDR3 DNA reads as TGTGCCAGTAGTTCCACTCGGACGGCCGCCATAGATACGCAGTATTTT.

As concerns this clonotype: The conserved phenylalanine or tryptophan is not found at the CDR3 terminus, so this likely reflects a read error. The DNA is left out, because the CDR3 cannot be placed on it with certainty; the CDR3 is given as TCRdb lists it. The chain combines TRBV11-2 with TRBJ1-6. Germline V gene sequence: CDR1 SGHAT, CDR2 FQNNGV. Termini included, the CDR3 measures 14 amino acids. CDR3 in amino acids: CASSLEASNSPLHI.